These 19 T cell receptor beta chains share one sample of origin, sequenced in a study of T-cell reconstitution after alpha-beta-depleted transplantation in children. Preparation of the TCRbeta library involved a method that used unique molecular identifiers. MiXCR, applied by TCRdb to the PCR reads, yields one record per CDR3 protein. The sample lists around 700,000 distinct CDR3 sequences; less than 15% were seen once. The sample was PBMCs, taken before TCRalphabeta/CD19-depleted stem cell transplant. Receptor source: a girl aged 2-9 years with congenital amegakaryocytic thrombocytopenia, due to receive a stem cell transplant.

This clonotype was detected many times. This CDR3 reads CSARSVSPGQLNNEQFF. As DNA, the CDR3 is TGCAGTGCTAGATCCGTGTCTCCGGGACAACTGAACAATGAGCAGTTCTTC. The gene calls are TRBV20-1 and TRBJ2-1; perhaps TRBD1 as D (6 bases). This CDR3 is 17 amino acids long. Per germline, CDR1 DFQATT and CDR2 SNEGSKA (reference sequence). V lost 2 bases to trimming and J lost 5 bases, with 22 bases between them.

This clonotype was counted only a few times. V usage is TRBV15 and J usage is TRBJ2-7; tentatively, D is TRBD2 (6 bases). The CDR3 has 15 amino acids. V lost 0 bases and J 2 bases, leaving 11 bases between the germline ends. Per germline, CDR1 LNHNV and CDR2 YYDKDF (reference sequence). Written as DNA, the CDR3 is TGTGCCACCAGCAGAGAGGGGGGTGCCCCCTACGAGCAGTACTTC. Its protein is CATSREGGAPYEQYF.

This clonotype was recorded many times. J is TRBJ2-3 and V is TRBV20-1; 13 bases fit TRBD2. Unmatched junction bases numbered 4, after V lost 2 bases and J lost 5 bases. The CDR3 covers 15 residues. CDR1 and CDR2 (germline): DFQATT, SNEGSKA (reference sequence). CDR3 sequence: CSARNGLAGEDTQYF. Here the CDR3 DNA reads TGCAGTGCTAGAAACGGACTAGCGGGAGAAGATACGCAGTATTTT.

This sequence joins TRBV29-1 and TRBJ2-1; D is ambiguous. Germline V lookup: CDR1 SQVTM, CDR2 ANQGSEA. V was clipped by 3 bases and J by 12 bases, with 3 bases between them. This CDR3 region has 8 residues. The chain's CDR3 is CSVEGQFF. The CDR3 DNA reads TGCAGCGTTGAGGGGCAGTTCTTC.

This clonotype was seen repeatedly, ten times or more. V gene TRBV5-5 combines with J gene TRBJ2-3; 7 bases line up with TRBD2. This CDR3 comprises 16 residues. Germline lookup yields CDR1 SGHKS and CDR2 YYEKEE (reference sequence). The J segment lost 6 bases and the V segment lost 2 bases, leaving 12 bases of the junction unmatched. As DNA, the CDR3 is TGTGCCAGCAGCTTTAGCGTGGGAGGGCGTAGGGATACGCAGTATTTT. This encodes CASSFSVGGRRDTQYF.

At least ten counts were recorded for this clonotype. The junction and the germline gene differ at one end; a read error may be behind it. The genes are TRBV27 and TRBJ1-1, with 8 bases identical to TRBD1. CDR1 and CDR2 from the germline V gene are MNHEY and SMNVEV (reference sequence). The CDR3 runs 14 residues. The chain's CDR3 is CGSRGPAANTEAFF. CDR3 sequence (DNA): TGTGGCAGCAGGGGGCCGGCGGCGAACACTGAAGCTTTCTTT.

This clonotype showed up just a few times. The chain carries TRBV28 and TRBJ2-1, with D unresolved. With 5 bases removed from V and 8 bases from J, the gap between germline ends came to 7 bases. The CDR3 runs to 11 residues. The germline V gene has CDR1 MDHEN and CDR2 SYDVKM. CDR3 nucleotides: TGTGCCAGCAGTATGGTGGATGAGCAGTTCTTC. It yields the protein CASSMVDEQFF.

This clonotype was seen repeatedly, ten times or more. The V and J genes are TRBV29-1 and TRBJ2-7, with D possibly being TRBD1 (6 bases). The CDR3 runs to 13 residues. The germline V and J ends were trimmed by 0 bases and 1 base, with 7 bases remaining between them. The germline gives CDR1 SQVTM, CDR2 ANQGSEA. The CDR3 coding sequence is TGCAGCGTTGAAGAGACAGGATCCTACGAGCAGTACTTC. Translated: CSVEETGSYEQYF.

In its sample, this clonotype was seen once. V is TRBV12-3 or TRBV12-4 and J is TRBJ1-5; perhaps TRBD1 as D (5 bases). The CDR3 extends over 16 amino acids. The V end lost 5 bases, the J end lost 5 bases, and 19 bases lay between the germline ends. In nucleotides, the CDR3 is TGTGCCAGCAGTACTGGGGCCCAGGCAGATTATCAGCCCCAGCATTTT. Amino acid sequence: CASSTGAQADYQPQHF.

The CDR3 DNA reads TGTGCCAGCAGCTTAGAGGACGGTGGAAGCTACAATGAGCAGTTCTTC. As protein: CASSLEDGGSYNEQFF. The chain uses TRBV7-9 and TRBJ2-1; D unclear. The CDR3 has 16 amino acids. Between the trimmed V and J ends, which lost 1 base and 3 bases, there was a span of 13 bases. Germline-derived CDR1 and CDR2 are SEHNR and FQNEAQ (reference sequence).

The chain has TRBV6-2 or TRBV6-3 and TRBJ2-3; D is ambiguous. Germline lookup yields CDR1 MNHEY and CDR2 SVGEGT. This CDR3 comprises 13 residues. V was clipped by 0 bases and J by 6 bases, with 7 bases between them. The CDR3 is CASSYSITDTQYF. As DNA, the CDR3 is TGTGCCAGCAGTTACTCGATAACGGATACGCAGTATTTT.

The chain couples TRBV7-6 to TRBJ1-5; a weak D match, TRBD1 (5 bases). Germline values: CDR1 SGHVS, CDR2 FNYEAQ. CDR3 size: 14 residues. V dropped 5 bases and J dropped 5 bases, with 13 bases sitting between them. In DNA, the CDR3 is TGTGCCAGCAGCGCACAGGTGGGGGATCAGCCCCAGCATTTT. This gives the protein CASSAQVGDQPQHF.

The chain carries TRBV7-2 and TRBJ2-1; D may be TRBD2 (5 bases). The length of the CDR3 is 14 residues. Germline V gives CDR1 SGHTA, CDR2 FQGNSA. Between the trimmed V and J ends, which lost 6 bases and 9 bases, there was a span of 18 bases. In DNA form, the CDR3 reads TGTGCCAGCAGACTAGGGATAATTAGCAGTGAGCAGTTCTTC. This translates into CASRLGIISSEQFF.

This clonotype was detected a few times. V usage is TRBV12-5 and J usage is TRBJ2-1, with D possibly being TRBD2 (5 bases). Germline CDR1 and CDR2: LGHNT and FRNRAP. This CDR3 is 14 amino acids long. V dropped 6 bases and J dropped 5 bases, with 14 bases sitting between them. For the CDR3, the DNA is TGTGCTAGTGGGGCTAGCCTCAGAGACAATGAGCAGTTCTTC. Its translation is CASGASLRDNEQFF.

As concerns this clonotype: This may come from a read error, since a much larger clone is one base off. The genes are TRBV7-6 and TRBJ1-1; no definite D call. CDR1 is SGHVS and CDR2 is FNYEAQ in the germline V gene. The V and J ends lost 7 bases and 2 bases respectively, with 11 bases between them. The CDR3 is 13 residues long. The CDR3 DNA sequence: TGTGCCAGCAACTCTCGGGTAAACACTGAAGCTTTCTTT. It is translated as CASNSRVNTEAFF.

J is TRBJ2-1 and V is TRBV20-1; 9 bases align to TRBD2. CDR3 length: 15 amino acids. Trimming cost V 5 bases and J 5 bases; bases outside gene matches: 10. The germline V gene encodes CDR1 DFQATT and CDR2 SNEGSKA (reference sequence). CDR3 DNA: TGCAGTGCTGGCCCACTAGCGGGCAACAACAATGAGCAGTTCTTC. It is translated as CSAGPLAGNNNEQFF.

This clonotype has at least ten counts. V gene TRBV20-1 combines with J gene TRBJ2-5; 10 bases fit TRBD2. Germline trimming cut 3 bases from V and 0 bases from J; bases unmatched to any gene: 7. The CDR3 spans 16 residues. Germline assignment: CDR1 DFQATT and CDR2 SNEGSKA (reference sequence). CDR3 bases: TGCAGTGCTAGTTTTCTAGCGGGAGATTACCAAGAGACCCAGTACTTC. Translated, it gives CSASFLAGDYQETQYF.

This clonotype was observed many times. This sequence joins TRBV20-1 and TRBJ2-5; D is ambiguous. The germline V gene encodes CDR1 DFQATT and CDR2 SNEGSKA (reference sequence). The CDR3 sequence is 13 residues long. V lost 2 bases, J lost 2 bases, and 9 bases lay in between. This chain's CDR3 is CSARSRLQETQYF. The DNA for the CDR3 is TGCAGTGCTAGATCTCGTCTTCAAGAGACCCAGTACTTC.

This clonotype occurred many times. One junction end does not reproduce the germline sequence, and a read error may be involved. This chain links TRBV2 with TRBJ2-2, with 9 bases that match TRBD2. Germline V CDR1 and CDR2: SNHLY, FYNNEI. The CDR3 consists of 14 residues. CDR3 sequence reads: CAGRASGTTGELFF. CDR3 sequence (DNA): TGTGCCGGCAGAGCTAGCGGGACTACCGGGGAGCTGTTTTTT.